This T cell receptor (beta chain) was captured in a study of human T cells and chemical hapten exposure. As for the study in general: 2% DPC was applied to approximately 2 cm by approximately 2 cm of upper inner arm skin for sensitization. Whole-study results and caveats: It was expanded TCRs that formed significantly more large CDR3 similarity clusters than controls did.

The CDR3 loop spans 11 amino acids. J was trimmed by 9 bases and V by 11 bases; bases with no gene match: 5. Germline V gene data show CDR1 as KGHDR and CDR2 as SFDVKD. TCRdb independently ran MiXCR on the RACE reads; one entry per CDR3 protein. This sample yields some 79,000 distinct CDR3 sequences, of which 10% to 13% are seen a single time; about 4% belongs to the top ten. Time point of the sample: patch test 3, about 24 weeks after DPC sensitization. Treatment described: therapeutic diphenylcyclopropenone sensitization with weekly scalp DPC. This clonotype has just a few counts. Antigen unknown. Sequenced here: whole blood, sampled in connection with sensitization to the hapten diphenylcyclopropenone (DPC). The chain has TRBV24-1 and TRBJ2-1, with TRBD1 identical over 8 bases. This receptor was identified in a woman between 50 and 59 years old with alopecia areata. Some clones in this sample may be carry-over from other donors' samples. The CDR3: CASQGAGEQFF. The CDR3 bases are TGTGCCAGCCAGGGGGCCGGTGAGCAGTTCTTC.